This T cell receptor beta chain was profiled in a study of cytomegalovirus exposure and HLA in healthy donors. Per germline, CDR1 MNHEY and CDR2 SVGAGI. The CDR3 length is 15 residues. V trimming: 1 base; J trimming: 6 bases; junction bases outside the gene matches: 3. Primers: 60 Vbeta forward and 13 Jbeta reverse. Using immunoSEQ multiplex PCR, the repertoire was profiled, and TCRdb retains in-frame clones only, with some absent. The sample contains about 240,000 clones, around 81% of which appear only once. The sequence derives from a woman in her sixties or seventies in good health and CMV-seropositive. The chain joins TRBV6-5 to TRBJ1-4; 9 nucleotides line up with TRBD1. Sequenced material: PBMCs. CDR3 DNA sequence: TGTGCCAGCAGTTACTTAGGACAGGGGTATGAAAAACTGTTTTTT. It codes for CASSYLGQGYEKLFF.